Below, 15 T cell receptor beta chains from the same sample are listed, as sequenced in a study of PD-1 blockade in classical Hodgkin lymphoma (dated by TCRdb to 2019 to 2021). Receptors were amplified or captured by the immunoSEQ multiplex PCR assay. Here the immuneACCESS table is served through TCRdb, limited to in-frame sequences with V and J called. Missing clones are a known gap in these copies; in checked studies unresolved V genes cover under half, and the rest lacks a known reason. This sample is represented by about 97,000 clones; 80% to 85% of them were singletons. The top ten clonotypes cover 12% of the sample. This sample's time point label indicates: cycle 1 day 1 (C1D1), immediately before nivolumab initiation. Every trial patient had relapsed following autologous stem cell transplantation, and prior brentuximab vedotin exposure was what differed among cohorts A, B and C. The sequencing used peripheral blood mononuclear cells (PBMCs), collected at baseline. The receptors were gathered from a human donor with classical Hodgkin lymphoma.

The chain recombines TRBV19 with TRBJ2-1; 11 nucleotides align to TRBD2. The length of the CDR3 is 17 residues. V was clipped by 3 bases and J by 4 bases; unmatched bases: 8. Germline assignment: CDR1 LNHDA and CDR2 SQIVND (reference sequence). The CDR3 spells CASSIDMGLAAYNEQFF. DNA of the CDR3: TGTGCCAGTAGTATCGATATGGGACTAGCGGCATACAATGAGCAGTTCTTC.

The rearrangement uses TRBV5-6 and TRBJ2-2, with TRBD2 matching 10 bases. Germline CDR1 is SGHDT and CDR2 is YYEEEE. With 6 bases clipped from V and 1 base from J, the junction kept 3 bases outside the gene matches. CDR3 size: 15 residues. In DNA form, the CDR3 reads TGTGCCAGCATCAGACTAGCGGGGAACACCGGGGAGCTGTTTTTT. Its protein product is CASIRLAGNTGELFF. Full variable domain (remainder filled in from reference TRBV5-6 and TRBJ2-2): DAGVTQSPTHLIKTRGQQVTLRCSPKSGHDTVSWYQQALGQGPQFIFQYYEEEERQRGNFPDRFSGHQFPNYSSELNVNALLLGDSALYLCASIRLAGNTGELFFGEGSRLTVL.

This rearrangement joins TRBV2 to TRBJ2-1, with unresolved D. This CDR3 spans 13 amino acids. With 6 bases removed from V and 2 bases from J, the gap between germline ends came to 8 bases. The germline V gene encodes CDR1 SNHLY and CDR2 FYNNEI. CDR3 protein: CASRGPAYNEQFF. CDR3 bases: TGTGCCAGCAGAGGACCGGCCTACAATGAGCAGTTCTTC.

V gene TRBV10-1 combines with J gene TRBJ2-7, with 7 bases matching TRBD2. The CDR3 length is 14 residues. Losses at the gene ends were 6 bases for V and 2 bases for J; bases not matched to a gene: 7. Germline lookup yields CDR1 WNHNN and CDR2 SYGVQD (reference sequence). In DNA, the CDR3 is TGCGCCAGCAGCCAAGCGGGACTTCCCTACGAGCAGTACTTC. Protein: CASSQAGLPYEQYF.

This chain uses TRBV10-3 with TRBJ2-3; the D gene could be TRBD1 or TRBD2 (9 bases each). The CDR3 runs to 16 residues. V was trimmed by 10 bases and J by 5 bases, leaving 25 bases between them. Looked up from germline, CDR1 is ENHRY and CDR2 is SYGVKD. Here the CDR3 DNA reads TGTGCCACAGGGACAGGGCTGGCGGGAGGGATAGATACGCAGTATTTT. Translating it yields CATGTGLAGGIDTQYF.

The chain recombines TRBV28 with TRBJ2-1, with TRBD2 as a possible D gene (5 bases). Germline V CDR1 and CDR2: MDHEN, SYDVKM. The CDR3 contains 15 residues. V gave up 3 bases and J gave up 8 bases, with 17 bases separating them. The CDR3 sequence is CASSLPTTRDHEQFF. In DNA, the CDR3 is TGTGCCAGCAGTTTGCCGACCACTAGGGATCATGAGCAGTTCTTC.

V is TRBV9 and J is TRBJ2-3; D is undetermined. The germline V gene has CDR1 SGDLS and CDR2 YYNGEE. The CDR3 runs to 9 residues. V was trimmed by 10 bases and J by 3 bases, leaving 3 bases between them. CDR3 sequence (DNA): TGTGCCGGGACAGATACGCAGTATTTT. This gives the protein CAGTDTQYF.

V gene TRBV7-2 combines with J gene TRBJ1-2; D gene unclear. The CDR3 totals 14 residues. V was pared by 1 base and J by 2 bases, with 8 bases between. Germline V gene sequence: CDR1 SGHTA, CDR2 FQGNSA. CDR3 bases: TGTGCCAGCAGCTTAGGTTGGCAGAACTATGGCTACACCTTC. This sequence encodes CASSLGWQNYGYTF. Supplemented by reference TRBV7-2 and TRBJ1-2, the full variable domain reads GAGVSQSPSNKVTEKGKDVELRCDPISGHTALYWYRQSLGQGLEFLIYFQGNSAPDKSGLPSDRFSAERTGGSVSTLTIQRTQQEDSAVYLCASSLGWQNYGYTFGSGTRLTVV.

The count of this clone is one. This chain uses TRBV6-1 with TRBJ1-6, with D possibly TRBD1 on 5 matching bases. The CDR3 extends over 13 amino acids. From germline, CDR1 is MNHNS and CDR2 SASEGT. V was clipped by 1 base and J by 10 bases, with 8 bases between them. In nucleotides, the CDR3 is TGTGCCAGCAGTGAAGGTCGGGGGTCACCCCTCCACTTT. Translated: CASSEGRGSPLHF.

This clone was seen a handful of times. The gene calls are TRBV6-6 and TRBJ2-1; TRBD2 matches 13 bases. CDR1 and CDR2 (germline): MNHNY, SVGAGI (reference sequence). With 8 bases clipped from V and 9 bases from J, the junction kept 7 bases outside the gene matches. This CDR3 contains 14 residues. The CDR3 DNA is TGTGCCAGCCGATGGACTAGCGGGAGATTTGAGCAGTTCTTC. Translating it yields CASRWTSGRFEQFF.

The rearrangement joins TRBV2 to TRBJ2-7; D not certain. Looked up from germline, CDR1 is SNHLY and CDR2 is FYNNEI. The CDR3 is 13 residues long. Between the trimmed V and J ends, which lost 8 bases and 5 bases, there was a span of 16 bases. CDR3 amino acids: CASSGDNFNEQYF. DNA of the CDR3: TGTGCCAGCTCAGGTGACAACTTCAACGAGCAGTACTTC.

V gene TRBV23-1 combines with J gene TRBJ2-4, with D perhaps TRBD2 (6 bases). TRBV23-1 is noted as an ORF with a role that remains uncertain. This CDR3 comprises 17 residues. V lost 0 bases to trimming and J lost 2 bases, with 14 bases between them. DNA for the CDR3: TGCGCCAGCAGTCAATCGGAGTCGGGGGTCCCCAAAAACATTCAGTACTTC. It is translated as CASSQSESGVPKNIQYF.

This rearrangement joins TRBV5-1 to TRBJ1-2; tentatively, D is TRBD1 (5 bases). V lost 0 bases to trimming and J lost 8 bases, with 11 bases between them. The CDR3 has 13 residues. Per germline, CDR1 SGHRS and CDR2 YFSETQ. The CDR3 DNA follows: TGCGCCAGCAGCTTGGGGCAGGGCGGCGGCTACACCTTC. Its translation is CASSLGQGGGYTF.

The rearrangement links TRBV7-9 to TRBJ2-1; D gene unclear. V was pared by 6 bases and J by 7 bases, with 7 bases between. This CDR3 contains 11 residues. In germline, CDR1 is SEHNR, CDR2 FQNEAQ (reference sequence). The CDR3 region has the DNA TGTGCCAGCAGAGTAGTGAATGAGCAGTTCTTC. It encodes CASRVVNEQFF.

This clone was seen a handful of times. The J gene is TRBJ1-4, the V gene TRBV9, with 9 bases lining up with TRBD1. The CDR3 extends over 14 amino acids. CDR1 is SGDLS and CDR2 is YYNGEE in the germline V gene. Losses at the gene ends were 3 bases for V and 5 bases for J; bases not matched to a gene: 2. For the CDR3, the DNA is TGTGCCAGCAGCGAGACAGGGGGGAATGAAAAACTGTTTTTT. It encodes CASSETGGNEKLFF.